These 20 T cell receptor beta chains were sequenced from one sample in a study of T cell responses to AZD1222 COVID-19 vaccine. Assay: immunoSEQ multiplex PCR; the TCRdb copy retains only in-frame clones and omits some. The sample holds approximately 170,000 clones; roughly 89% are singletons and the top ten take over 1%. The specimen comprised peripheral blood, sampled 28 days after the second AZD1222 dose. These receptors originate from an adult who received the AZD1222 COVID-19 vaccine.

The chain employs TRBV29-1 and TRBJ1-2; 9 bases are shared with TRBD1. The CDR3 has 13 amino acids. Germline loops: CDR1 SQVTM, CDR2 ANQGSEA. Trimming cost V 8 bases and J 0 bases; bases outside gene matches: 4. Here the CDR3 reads CSCGTGPNYGYTF. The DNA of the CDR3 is TGCAGCTGCGGGACAGGGCCTAACTATGGCTACACCTTC.

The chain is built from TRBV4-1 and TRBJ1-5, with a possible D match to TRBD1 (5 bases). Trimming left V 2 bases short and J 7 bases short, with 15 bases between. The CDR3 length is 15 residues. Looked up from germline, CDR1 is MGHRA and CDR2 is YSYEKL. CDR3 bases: TGCGCCAGCAGCCAAAAGGAGGGACGGGGGCAGCCCCAGCATTTT. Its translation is CASSQKEGRGQPQHF.

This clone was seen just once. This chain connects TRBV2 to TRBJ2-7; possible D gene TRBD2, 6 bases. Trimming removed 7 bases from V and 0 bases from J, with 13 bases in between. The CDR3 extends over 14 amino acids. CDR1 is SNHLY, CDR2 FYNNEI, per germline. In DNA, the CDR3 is TGTGCCAGCAAGGGTGGGAGGCGCTCCTACGAGCAGTACTTC. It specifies CASKGGRRSYEQYF.

For the CDR3, the DNA is TGTGCCAGCAGCCAACTCAGTGGAGCGGGGGGCCGTGAGACCCAGTACTTC. Translated: CASSQLSGAGGRETQYF. V gene TRBV4-2 combines with J gene TRBJ2-5, with 9 positions matching TRBD2. Germline V CDR1 and CDR2: LGHNA, YNFKEQ. The length of the CDR3 is 17 residues. J lost 5 bases, V lost 2 bases, and 12 bases had no gene match.

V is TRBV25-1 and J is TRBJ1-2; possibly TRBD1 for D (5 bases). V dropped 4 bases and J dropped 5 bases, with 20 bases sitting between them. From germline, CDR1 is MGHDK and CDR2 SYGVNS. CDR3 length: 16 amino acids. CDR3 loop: CASSALPPRASYGYTF. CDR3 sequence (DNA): TGTGCCAGCAGTGCGTTACCCCCCAGGGCGAGTTATGGCTACACCTTC.

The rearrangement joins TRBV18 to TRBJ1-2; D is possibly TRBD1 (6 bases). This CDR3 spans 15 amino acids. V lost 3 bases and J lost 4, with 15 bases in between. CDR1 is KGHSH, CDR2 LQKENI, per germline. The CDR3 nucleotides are TGTGCCAGCTCACCGGCCCGCGGGGGCTCCTATGGCTACACCTTC. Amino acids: CASSPARGGSYGYTF. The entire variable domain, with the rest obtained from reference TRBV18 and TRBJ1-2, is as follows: NAGVMQNPRHLVRRRGQEARLRCSPMKGHSHVYWYRQLPEEGLKFMVYLQKENIIDESGMPKERFSAEFPKEGPSILRIQQVVRGDSAAYFCASSPARGGSYGYTFGSGTRLTVV.

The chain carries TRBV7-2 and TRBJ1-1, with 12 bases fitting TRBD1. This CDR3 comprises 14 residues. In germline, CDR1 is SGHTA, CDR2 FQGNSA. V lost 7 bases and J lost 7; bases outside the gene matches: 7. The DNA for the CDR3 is TGTGCCAGCAACCGGGACAGGGGGCTTAATGAAGCTTTCTTT. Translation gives CASNRDRGLNEAFF.

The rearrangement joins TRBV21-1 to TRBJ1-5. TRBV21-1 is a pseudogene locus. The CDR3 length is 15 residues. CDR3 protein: CASSKKFVGFQPQHF. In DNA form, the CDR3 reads TGTGCCAGCAGCAAAAAATTCGTGGGGTTTCAGCCCCAGCATTTT.

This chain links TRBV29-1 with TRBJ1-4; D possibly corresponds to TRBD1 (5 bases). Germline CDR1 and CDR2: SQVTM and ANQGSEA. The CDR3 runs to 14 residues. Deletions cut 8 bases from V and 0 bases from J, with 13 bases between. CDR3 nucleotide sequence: TGCAGCTTTCTGACAGCTACAACTAATGAAAAACTGTTTTTT. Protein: CSFLTATTNEKLFF.

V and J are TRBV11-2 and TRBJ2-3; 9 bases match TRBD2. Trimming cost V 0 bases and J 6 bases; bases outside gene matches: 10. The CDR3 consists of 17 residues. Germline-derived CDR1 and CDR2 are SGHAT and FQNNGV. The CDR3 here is CASSLDRASGEEDTQYF. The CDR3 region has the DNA TGTGCCAGCAGCTTAGATCGGGCTAGCGGGGAGGAGGATACGCAGTATTTT. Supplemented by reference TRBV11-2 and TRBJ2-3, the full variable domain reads EAGVAQSPRYKIIEKRQSVAFWCNPISGHATLYWYQQILGQGPKLLIQFQNNGVVDDSQLPKDRFSAERLKGVDSTLKIQPAKLEDSAVYLCASSLDRASGEEDTQYFGPGTRLTVL.

CDR3 DNA: TGTGCCAGCAGCCGCATAGACTACGAGCAGTACTTC. It encodes CASSRIDYEQYF. The V call is TRBV3-1 (or the pseudogene TRBV3-2), the J call TRBJ2-7; no clear D gene. V was clipped by 4 bases and J by 3 bases, with 7 bases between them. The CDR3 is 12 residues long. Germline V gene lookup returns CDR1 LGHDT and CDR2 YNNKEL (reference sequence).

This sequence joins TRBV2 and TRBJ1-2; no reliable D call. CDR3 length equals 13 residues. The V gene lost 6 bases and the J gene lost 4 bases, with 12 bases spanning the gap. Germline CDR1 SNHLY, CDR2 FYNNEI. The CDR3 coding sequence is TGTGCCAGCAGAGCGGTCCCCCTCTATGGCTACACCTTC. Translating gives CASRAVPLYGYTF.

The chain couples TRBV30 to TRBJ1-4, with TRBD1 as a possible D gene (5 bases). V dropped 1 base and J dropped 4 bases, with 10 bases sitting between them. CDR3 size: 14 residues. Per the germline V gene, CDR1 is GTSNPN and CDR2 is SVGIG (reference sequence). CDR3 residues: CAWSGGTHNEKLFF. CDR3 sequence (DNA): TGTGCCTGGAGTGGAGGGACCCATAATGAAAAACTGTTTTTT.

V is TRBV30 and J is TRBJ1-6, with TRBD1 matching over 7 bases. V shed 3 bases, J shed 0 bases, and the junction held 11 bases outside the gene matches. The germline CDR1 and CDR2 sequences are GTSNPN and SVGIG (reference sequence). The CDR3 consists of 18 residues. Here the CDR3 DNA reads TGTGCCTGGAGGACCGGGACAGTGCTAATCTCCTATAATTCACCCCTCCACTTT. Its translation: CAWRTGTVLISYNSPLHF. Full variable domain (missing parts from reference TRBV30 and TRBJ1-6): SQTIHQWPATLVQPVGSPLSLECTVEGTSNPNLYWYRQAAGRGLQLLFYSVGIGQISSEVPQNLSASRPQDRQFILSSKKLLLSDSGFYLCAWRTGTVLISYNSPLHFGNGTRLTVT.

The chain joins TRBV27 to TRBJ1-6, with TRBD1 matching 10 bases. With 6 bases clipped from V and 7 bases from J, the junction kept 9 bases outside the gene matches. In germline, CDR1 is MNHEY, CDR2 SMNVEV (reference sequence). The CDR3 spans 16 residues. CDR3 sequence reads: CASSRPGQGGNSPLHF. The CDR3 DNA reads TGTGCCAGCAGCCGCCCCGGACAGGGGGGGAATTCACCCCTCCACTTT.

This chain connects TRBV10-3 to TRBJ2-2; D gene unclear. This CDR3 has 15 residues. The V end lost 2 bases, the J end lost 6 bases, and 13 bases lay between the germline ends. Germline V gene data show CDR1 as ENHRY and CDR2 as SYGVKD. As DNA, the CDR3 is TGTGCCATCAGTGAGCCCGACCGGTTGCCCGGGGAGCTGTTTTTT. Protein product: CAISEPDRLPGELFF.

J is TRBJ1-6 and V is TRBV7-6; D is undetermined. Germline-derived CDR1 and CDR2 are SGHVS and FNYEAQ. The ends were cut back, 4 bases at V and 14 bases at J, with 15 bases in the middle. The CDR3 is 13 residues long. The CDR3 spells CASSSPPSLSLHF. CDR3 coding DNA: TGTGCCAGCAGCTCCCCGCCAAGCTTGTCCCTCCACTTT.

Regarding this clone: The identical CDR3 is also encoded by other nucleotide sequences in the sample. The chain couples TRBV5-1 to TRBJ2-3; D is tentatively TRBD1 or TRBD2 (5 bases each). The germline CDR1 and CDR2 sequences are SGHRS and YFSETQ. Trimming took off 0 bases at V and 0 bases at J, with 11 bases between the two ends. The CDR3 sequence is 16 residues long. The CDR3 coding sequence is TGCGCCAGCAGCTTGGAGGGACGGACTAGCACAGATACGCAGTATTTT. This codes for CASSLEGRTSTDTQYF.

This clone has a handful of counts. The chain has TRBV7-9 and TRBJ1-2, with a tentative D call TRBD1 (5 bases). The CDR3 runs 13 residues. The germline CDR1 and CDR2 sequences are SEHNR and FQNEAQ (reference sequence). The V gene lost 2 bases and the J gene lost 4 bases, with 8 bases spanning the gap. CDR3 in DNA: TGTGCCAGCAGCTTACCAGGGATCTATGGCTACACCTTC. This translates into CASSLPGIYGYTF.

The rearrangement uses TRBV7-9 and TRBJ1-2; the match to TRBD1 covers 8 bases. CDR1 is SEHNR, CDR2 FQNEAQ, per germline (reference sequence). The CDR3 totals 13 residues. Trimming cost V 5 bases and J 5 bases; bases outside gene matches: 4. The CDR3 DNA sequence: TGTGCCAGCAGCGGGACAGGATTTTATGGCTACACCTTC. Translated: CASSGTGFYGYTF.